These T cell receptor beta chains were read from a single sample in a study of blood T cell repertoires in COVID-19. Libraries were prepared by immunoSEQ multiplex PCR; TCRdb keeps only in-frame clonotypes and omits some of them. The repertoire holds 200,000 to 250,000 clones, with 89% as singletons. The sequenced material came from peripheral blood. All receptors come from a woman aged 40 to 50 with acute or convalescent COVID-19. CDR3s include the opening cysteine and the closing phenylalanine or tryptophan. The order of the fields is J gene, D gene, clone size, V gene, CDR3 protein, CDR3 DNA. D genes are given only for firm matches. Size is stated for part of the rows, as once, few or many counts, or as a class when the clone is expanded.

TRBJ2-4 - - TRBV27 CASTRSLGFVNIQYF TGTGCCAGCACGCGGAGTCTGGGTTTCGTGAACATTCAGTACTTC
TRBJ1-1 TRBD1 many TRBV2 CASAWTGSGAFF TGTGCCAGCGCCTGGACAGGTAGTGGAGCTTTCTTT
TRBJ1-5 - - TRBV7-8 CASSPGGGPYQPQHF TGTGCCAGCAGCCCCGGCGGGGGACCGTATCAGCCCCAGCATTTT
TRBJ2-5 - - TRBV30 CAWTGGPGETQYF TGTGCCTGGACCGGGGGGCCGGGAGAGACCCAGTACTTC
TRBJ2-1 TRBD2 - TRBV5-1 CASSLLAGGGDNEQFF TGCGCCAGCAGCTTACTAGCGGGGGGCGGGGACAATGAGCAGTTCTTC
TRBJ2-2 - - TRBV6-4 CASSDDSNTGELFF TGTGCTAGCAGTGACGACTCGAACACCGGGGAGCTGTTTTTT
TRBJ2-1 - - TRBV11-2 CASSLFLGRPDKYNEQFF TGTGCCAGCAGCTTATTCTTAGGGAGGCCCGACAAATACAATGAGCAGTTCTTC
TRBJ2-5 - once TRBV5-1 CASSDTLYQETQYF TGCGCCAGCAGCGATACATTGTACCAAGAGACCCAGTACTTC
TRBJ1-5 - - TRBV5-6 CASSFRGRGVRLSNQPQHF TGTGCCAGCAGCTTTCGGGGGAGAGGGGTTCGGTTGAGCAATCAGCCCCAGCATTTT
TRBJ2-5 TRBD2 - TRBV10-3 CAISESGGLGETQYF TGTGCCATCAGTGAGTCCGGGGGGTTGGGAGAGACCCAGTACTTC
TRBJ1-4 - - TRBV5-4 CASSSGGTLSNEKLFF TGTGCCAGCAGCTCGGGGGGGACACTTTCTAATGAAAAACTGTTTTTT
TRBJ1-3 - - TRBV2 CASSAMVQGFVAGNTIYF TGTGCCAGCAGTGCTATGGTCCAGGGTTTTGTCGCTGGAAACACCATATATTTT
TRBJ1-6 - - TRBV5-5 CASSLIVVGSSPLHF TGTGCCAGCAGTCTGATCGTCGTGGGCAGTTCACCCCTCCACTTT
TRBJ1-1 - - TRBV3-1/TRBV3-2 CASSQFQGSNTEAFF TGTGCCAGCAGCCAATTCCAGGGGTCGAACACTGAAGCTTTCTTT
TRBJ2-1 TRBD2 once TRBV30 CAWSDPGGSSYNEQFF TGTGCCTGGAGTGACCCGGGGGGGAGCTCCTACAATGAGCAGTTCTTC
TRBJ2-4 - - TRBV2 CASSEEGLAKNIQYF TGTGCCAGCAGTGAAGAGGGACTAGCCAAAAACATTCAGTACTTC